One T cell receptor beta chain is described in this entry. Its antigen is currently unknown. Other DNA variants within this sample encode the same CDR3. The data stem from a study of T cell responses to AZD1222 COVID-19 vaccine. Study-wide results and caveats: In all cases, repertoires were sampled only after the peak T cell response.

Sequencing used immunoSEQ multiplex PCR; TCRdb keeps in-frame clones, though not all of them. The profile shows roughly 120,000 clones, approximately 85% of them singletons. CDR1 SGHRS and CDR2 YFSETQ come from the germline V gene. V lost 1 base and J 2 bases, leaving 9 bases between the germline ends. The CDR3 length is 14 residues. This sample comprised peripheral blood, obtained on day 0 of MenACWY control vaccination. The TCR was taken from an adult in good health. The chain couples TRBV5-1 to TRBJ1-1, with D possibly matching TRBD1 (6 bases). The CDR3 DNA reads as TGCGCCAGCAGCTTGACCGGGGGCAACACTGAAGCTTTCTTT. This sequence encodes CASSLTGGNTEAFF. Based on the CDR3 plus reference TRBV5-1 and TRBJ1-1, the full variable domain is KAGVTQTPRYLIKTRGQQVTLSCSPISGHRSVSWYQQTPGQGLQFLFEYFSETQRNKGNFPGRFSGRQFSNSRSEMNVSTLELGDSALYLCASSLTGGNTEAFFGQGTRLTVV.